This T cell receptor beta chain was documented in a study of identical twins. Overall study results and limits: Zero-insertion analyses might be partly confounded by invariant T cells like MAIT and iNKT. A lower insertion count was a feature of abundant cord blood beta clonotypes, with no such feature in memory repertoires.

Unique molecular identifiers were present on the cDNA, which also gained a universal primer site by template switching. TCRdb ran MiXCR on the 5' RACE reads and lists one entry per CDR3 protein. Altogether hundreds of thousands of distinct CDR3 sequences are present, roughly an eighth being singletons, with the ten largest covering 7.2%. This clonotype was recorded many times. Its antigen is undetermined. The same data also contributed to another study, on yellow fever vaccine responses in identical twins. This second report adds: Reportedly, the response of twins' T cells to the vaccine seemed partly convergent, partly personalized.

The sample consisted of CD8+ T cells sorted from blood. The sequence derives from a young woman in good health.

In nucleotides, the CDR3 is TGTGCCAGCAGCGCAGACGTCGGACTTGATGAGCAGTTCTTC. This encodes CASSADVGLDEQFF. V gene TRBV9 combines with J gene TRBJ2-1; tentatively, D is TRBD2 (5 bases). Deletions cut 3 bases from V and 8 bases from J, with 15 bases between. Per the germline V gene, CDR1 is SGDLS and CDR2 is YYNGEE. The CDR3 spans 14 residues.